One sample yielded the 10 T cell receptor beta chains listed below, sequenced in a study of blood T cells in healthy people across ages. Through a sample-barcoded 5' primer and a J-beta primer mix, a second PCR was run for about 6 to 12 cycles. Using its own MiXCR run on the 5' RACE reads, TCRdb lists one record per CDR3 protein. The sample carries hundreds of thousands of distinct CDR3 sequences, more than 40% recorded once. The sequenced sample was blood. Every receptor here comes from a man between 60 and 75 years old in good health.

The J gene is TRBJ2-4, the V gene TRBV14; 9 bases fit TRBD2. The V and J ends lost 0 bases and 13 bases, in that order; junction bases with no gene match: 16. The length of the CDR3 is 17 residues. Germline CDR1 is SGHDN and CDR2 is FVKESK. The CDR3 region is CASSQDQTRGGLGEQYF. CDR3 DNA sequence: TGTGCCAGCAGCCAAGATCAGACGCGGGGGGGCCTGGGGGAGCAGTACTTC.

This clonotype counts as hyperexpanded. The J gene is TRBJ2-3, the V gene TRBV3-1; D remains ambiguous. The CDR3 runs 13 residues. Germline V CDR1 and CDR2: LGHDT, YNNKEL (reference sequence). V was clipped by 2 bases and J by 8 bases, with 11 bases between them. The CDR3: CASSQKGDRTQYF. CDR3 sequence (DNA): TGTGCCAGCAGCCAAAAGGGCGATCGTACGCAGTATTTT.

This clonotype has a handful of counts. The chain joins TRBV20-1 to TRBJ2-4; maybe TRBD1 (6 bases). With the DNA end fitting TRBJ2-7 better, the J assignment may be wrong. The germline CDR1 and CDR2 sequences are DFQATT and SNEGSKA (reference sequence). The CDR3 is made up of 15 amino acids. The CDR3 sequence is CSASSRRTANYEQYF. The DNA for the CDR3 is TGCAGTGCTAGCTCTAGGCGGACAGCAAACTACGAGCAGTACTTC.

The chain combines TRBV10-3 with TRBJ2-3; 8 bases align to TRBD2. J lost 2 bases, V lost 0 bases, and 7 bases had no gene match. The length of the CDR3 is 17 residues. Germline V gene lookup returns CDR1 ENHRY and CDR2 SYGVKD. The CDR3 bases are TGTGCCATCAGTGAGTCGACGCGGGGGGACGCCACAGATACGCAGTATTTT. It is translated as CAISESTRGDATDTQYF.

Notes on this clonotype: Its ends do not fully match the called genes, so a read error is possible. The V gene is TRBV7-2, the J gene TRBJ1-1; D is perhaps TRBD1 (6 bases). Per germline, CDR1 SGHTA and CDR2 FQGNSA. CDR3 length: 15 residues. The CDR3 DNA sequence: TGTGCCAGCAGCTTAGCCGCGGGGGCGAACACTGAAGCTTTGTTT. Translation gives CASSLAAGANTEALF. The entire variable domain, with the rest obtained from reference TRBV7-2 and TRBJ1-1, is as follows: GAGVSQSPSNKVTEKGKDVELRCDPISGHTALYWYRQSLGQGLEFLIYFQGNSAPDKSGLPSDRFSAERTGGSVSTLTIQRTQQEDSAVYLCASSLAAGANTEALFGQGTRLTVV.

The V and J genes are TRBV12-3 or TRBV12-4 and TRBJ2-3, with a weak D call TRBD1 (8 bases). The ends were cut back, 7 bases at V and 4 bases at J, with 24 bases in the middle. The CDR3 contains 17 residues. CDR3 loop: CASTPLSGGGSADTQYF. The DNA for the CDR3 is TGTGCCAGCACACCTCTCTCAGGGGGCGGGAGCGCAGATACGCAGTATTTT.

The table lists this clonotype with many counts. V is TRBV4-3 and J is TRBJ2-7; D is possibly TRBD2 (5 bases). The germline V and J ends were trimmed by 2 bases and 9 bases, with 11 bases remaining between them. Per the germline V gene, CDR1 is LGHNA and CDR2 is YSLEER. The CDR3 is 12 amino acids. CDR3 coding DNA: TGCGCCAGCAGCCAACCAAAAGGAGGGCAGTACTTC. Translated, it gives CASSQPKGGQYF.

CDR3 region: CASSEVLGLGEKLFF. CDR3 sequence (DNA): TGTGCCAGCAGTGAAGTCCTAGGGCTTGGTGAAAAACTGTTTTTT. This rearrangement joins TRBV2 to TRBJ1-4; D unclear. This CDR3 is built from 15 residues. Trimming took off 1 base at V and 7 bases at J, with 13 bases between the two ends. CDR1 is SNHLY, CDR2 FYNNEI, per germline.

This sequence joins TRBV11-1 and TRBJ1-1; D unclear. Trimming shortened V by 7 bases and J by 3 bases, and 15 bases separated the two germline ends. CDR1 is SGHAT, CDR2 FQDESV, per germline (reference sequence). CDR3 length: 14 residues. Here the CDR3 DNA reads TGTGCCAGCAACCAGAGATCACCCCACACTGAAGCTTTCTTT. It specifies CASNQRSPHTEAFF.

This clonotype occurred a few times. This chain uses TRBV25-1 with TRBJ1-4; D is unresolved. Germline CDR1 reads MGHDK; CDR2 reads SYGVNS. This CDR3 contains 13 residues. Between the trimmed V and J ends, which lost 4 bases and 8 bases, there was a span of 11 bases. The CDR3 DNA reads as TGTGCCAGCAGTGTTCTCTTGGGGGAAAAACTGTTTTTT. The encoded protein is CASSVLLGEKLFF.